The 23 T cell receptor beta chains listed next were all sequenced from one sample in a study of T cell responses to AZD1222 COVID-19 vaccine. The protocol was immunoSEQ multiplex PCR, while the TCRdb copy is restricted to in-frame clones and leaves out a portion. The sample shows about 130,000 clones, about 90% of them seen only once. Sequenced here: peripheral blood, sampled on day 0 of MenACWY control vaccination. The source is an adult in good health.

The chain recombines TRBV5-5 with TRBJ1-2, with D maybe TRBD1 (6 bases). Trimming stripped 4 bases from V and 4 bases from J, with 14 bases between. The CDR3 runs 14 residues. The germline V gene has CDR1 SGHKS and CDR2 YYEKEE (reference sequence). The CDR3 DNA sequence: TGTGCCAGCAGCCCCCAGGGGCTACTCTATGGCTACACCTTC. Its protein is CASSPQGLLYGYTF.

V is TRBV7-3 and J is TRBJ2-2; D gene ambiguous. V lost 5 bases, J lost 6 bases, and 13 bases lay in between. In germline, CDR1 is SGHTA, CDR2 FQGTGA. This CDR3 has 14 residues. The CDR3 here is CASSPDLGAGELFF. In DNA form, the CDR3 reads TGTGCCAGCAGCCCGGACCTGGGCGCCGGGGAGCTGTTTTTT.

This chain connects TRBV24-1 to TRBJ2-5, with a possible D match to TRBD2 (5 bases). Between the trimmed V and J ends, which lost 2 bases and 5 bases, there was a span of 14 bases. Germline-derived CDR1 and CDR2 are KGHDR and SFDVKD. CDR3 size: 15 residues. The CDR3 protein is CATSDWPHRGETQYF. In nucleotides, the CDR3 is TGTGCCACCAGTGATTGGCCACACCGAGGGGAGACCCAGTACTTC.

DNA for the CDR3: TGTGCCAGCATGGGACTAGCGGGAGTATTAGGCAATGAGCAGTTCTTC. It yields the protein CASMGLAGVLGNEQFF. V and J are TRBV5-5 and TRBJ2-1, with 14 bases aligning to TRBD2. CDR1 SGHKS and CDR2 YYEKEE come from the germline V gene (reference sequence). With V trimmed by 6 bases and J by 6 bases, 8 bases remained unmatched. This CDR3 region has 16 residues.

The chain couples TRBV3-1 (or the pseudogene TRBV3-2) to TRBJ2-7; 7 nucleotides align to TRBD2. The CDR3 has 12 amino acids. Germline CDR1 and CDR2: LGHDT and YNNKEL (reference sequence). Trimming at V came to 4 bases and at J to 6 bases, leaving 3 bases not matched to a gene. CDR3 DNA: TGTGCCAGCAGCCGACTAGCCAGCGAGCAGTACTTC. Its translation: CASSRLASEQYF.

Details on this clone: This CDR3 fails to terminate in the conserved phenylalanine or tryptophan, so it likely reflects a read error. The DNA is left out, because the CDR3 cannot be placed on it with certainty; the CDR3 is given as TCRdb lists it. The rearrangement joins TRBV25-1 to TRBJ1-1. 14 amino acids form the CDR3, both terminal residues included. CDR1 is MGHDK, CDR2 SYGVNS, per germline. The CDR3 reads CASSKTPSRLTGVV.

This clone was observed once. This chain links TRBV7-9 with TRBJ1-5; D unclear. The germline CDR1 and CDR2 sequences are SEHNR and FQNEAQ (reference sequence). The CDR3 length is 15 residues. The V end lost 1 base, the J end lost 2 bases, and 9 bases lay between the germline ends. CDR3 DNA: TGTGCCAGCAGCTTAGGCAACCCTGGCAATCAGCCCCAGCATTTT. Protein product: CASSLGNPGNQPQHF.

The chain employs TRBV7-9 and TRBJ1-1; D might be TRBD1 (6 bases). CDR1 and CDR2 from the germline V gene are SEHNR and FQNEAQ (reference sequence). V was clipped by 5 bases and J by 3 bases, with 13 bases between them. This CDR3 is built from 14 residues. The CDR3 nucleotides are TGTGCCAGCAGCAAGGACAGCGTTTACACTGAAGCTTTCTTT. Amino acids: CASSKDSVYTEAFF. The complete variable domain, with remaining parts taken from reference TRBV7-9 and TRBJ1-1, reads DTGVSQNPRHKITKRGQNVTFRCDPISEHNRLYWYRQTLGQGPEFLTYFQNEAQLEKSRLLSDRFSAERPKGSFSTLEIQRTEQGDSAMYLCASSKDSVYTEAFFGQGTRLTVV.

The chain recombines TRBV27 with TRBJ1-4; the match to TRBD1 covers 8 bases. The CDR3 totals 17 residues. V dropped 3 bases and J dropped 2; count of bases not matched to a gene: 8. Looked up from germline, CDR1 is MNHEY and CDR2 is SMNVEV (reference sequence). The CDR3 DNA reads TGTGCCAGCAGTTTGTCGGCCAGGGGGCCTACTAATGAAAAACTGTTTTTT. Amino acid sequence: CASSLSARGPTNEKLFF. The entire variable domain, with the rest obtained from reference TRBV27 and TRBJ1-4, is as follows: EAQVTQNPRYLITVTGKKLTVTCSQNMNHEYMSWYRQDPGLGLRQIYYSMNVEVTDKGDVPEGYKVSRKEKRNFPLILESPSPNQTSLYFCASSLSARGPTNEKLFFGSGTQLSVL.

In DNA form, the CDR3 reads TGTGCCAGCAGCCTTCCGGGACTAGCGGGGGGGAACACCGGGGAGCTGTTTTTT. Its translation: CASSLPGLAGGNTGELFF. The chain is built from TRBV14 and TRBJ2-2; 15 bases line up with TRBD2. CDR1 SGHDN and CDR2 FVKESK come from the germline V gene. The CDR3 is 18 residues long. V dropped 4 bases and J dropped 1; count of bases not matched to a gene: 4.

The CDR3 region is CASSLTDRGSPLHF. CDR3 coding DNA: TGTGCCAGCAGCCTGACGGACAGGGGTTCACCCCTCCACTTT. V usage is TRBV7-9 and J usage is TRBJ1-6; 9 positions match TRBD1. Germline V gene data show CDR1 as SEHNR and CDR2 as FQNEAQ (reference sequence). The CDR3 contains 14 residues. J lost 9 bases, V lost 5 bases, and 5 bases had no gene match.

The chain recombines TRBV29-1 with TRBJ2-5, with TRBD2 as a possible D gene (6 bases). Deletions cut 4 bases from V and 2 bases from J, with 8 bases between. The CDR3 spans 12 residues. Germline assignment: CDR1 SQVTM and CDR2 ANQGSEA. CDR3 nucleotide sequence: TGCAGCGTTGTAGCGGCTCAAGAGACCCAGTACTTC. Translating it yields CSVVAAQETQYF.

This clone was counted once. The chain employs TRBV5-1 and TRBJ2-7, with D unresolved. From germline, CDR1 is SGHRS and CDR2 YFSETQ. V was cut by 2 bases and J by 3 bases, with 9 bases left in between. The CDR3 is made up of 13 amino acids. The CDR3 protein is CASSFAVGYEQYF. CDR3 coding DNA: TGCGCCAGCAGCTTTGCCGTCGGCTACGAGCAGTACTTC.

This clone turned up a few times. The chain uses TRBV5-5 and TRBJ2-7, with D tentatively TRBD2 (5 bases). V was cut by 4 bases and J by 4 bases, with 15 bases left in between. The length of the CDR3 is 14 residues. CDR1 is SGHKS and CDR2 is YYEKEE in the germline V gene (reference sequence). Written as DNA, the CDR3 is TGTGCCAGCAGCCCTGTAACGGGGAATTACGAGCAGTACTTC. This translates into CASSPVTGNYEQYF.

The V gene is TRBV29-1, the J gene TRBJ2-7, with D perhaps matching TRBD1 (6 bases). This CDR3 region has 11 residues. V shed 7 bases and J shed 2 bases, with 9 bases lying between them. The germline CDR1 and CDR2 sequences are SQVTM and ANQGSEA. CDR3 protein: CSGTDPYEQYF. The CDR3 nucleotides are TGCAGCGGGACAGATCCCTACGAGCAGTACTTC.

This chain uses TRBV28 with TRBJ1-5; TRBD1 might be the D (6 bases). Germline V gives CDR1 MDHEN, CDR2 SYDVKM. This CDR3 is 16 amino acids long. V lost 6 bases and J lost 1, with 16 bases in between. CDR3 coding DNA: TGTGCCAGCAGCCGAGGCAGGGGTAGGAGCAATCAGCCCCAGCATTTT. This translates into CASSRGRGRSNQPQHF.

This clone has more than one count but fewer than ten. The chain uses TRBV2 and TRBJ2-7, with a possible D match to TRBD2 (6 bases). CDR3 size: 18 residues. Per germline, CDR1 SNHLY and CDR2 FYNNEI. V was clipped by 4 bases and J by 0 bases, with 22 bases between them. CDR3 residues: CASSVELWGGKGSYEQYF. For the CDR3, the DNA is TGTGCCAGCAGTGTAGAATTATGGGGAGGTAAAGGCTCCTACGAGCAGTACTTC.

The gene calls are TRBV21-1 and TRBJ1-1; the tabulated D call, TRBD1, remains unverified against the DNA. TRBV21-1 is a documented pseudogene. The CDR3 length is 16 residues. The CDR3 is CASSKPPGQGNTEAFF. Here the CDR3 DNA reads TGTGCCAGCAGCAAACCCCCCGGACAGGGGAACACTGAAGCTTTCTTT.

The V and J genes are TRBV28 and TRBJ2-5, with D possibly being TRBD2 (5 bases). The CDR3 consists of 14 residues. Germline CDR1 reads MDHEN; CDR2 reads SYDVKM. V was pared by 3 bases and J by 4 bases, with 12 bases between. CDR3 amino acids: CASSFVGVGETQYF. The CDR3 bases are TGTGCCAGCAGTTTTGTCGGGGTCGGAGAGACCCAGTACTTC. Variable domain in full (rest from reference TRBV28 and TRBJ2-5): DVKVTQSSRYLVKRTGEKVFLECVQDMDHENMFWYRQDPGLGLRLIYFSYDVKMKEKGDIPEGYSVSREKKERFSLILESASTNQTSMYLCASSFVGVGETQYFGPGTRLLVL.

V usage is TRBV6-4 and J usage is TRBJ2-3; TRBD1 is a possible D gene (6 bases). This CDR3 has 16 residues. V was shortened by 3 bases and J by 2 bases, with 15 bases between the two germline ends. Germline values: CDR1 MRHNA, CDR2 SNTAGT. CDR3 protein: CASSEGAVGATDTQYF. DNA of the CDR3: TGTGCCAGCAGTGAGGGGGCCGTTGGGGCCACAGATACGCAGTATTTT.

The chain uses TRBV28 and TRBJ1-1; no clear D. Trimming took 2 bases from V and 5 from J, leaving 9 bases between them. This CDR3 has 13 residues. Germline V CDR1 and CDR2: MDHEN, SYDVKM. The CDR3 coding sequence is TGTGCCAGCAGTTTAGGAGGATGGACTGAAGCTTTCTTT. Protein sequence: CASSLGGWTEAFF.

The rearrangement joins TRBV19 to TRBJ2-6; TRBD1 matches 7 bases. CDR3 length: 15 residues. The germline gives CDR1 LNHDA, CDR2 SQIVND (reference sequence). J lost 1 base, V lost 6 bases, and 3 bases had no gene match. The CDR3 protein is CASRSRGSGANVLTF. The CDR3 DNA follows: TGTGCCAGTAGAAGCAGGGGGTCTGGGGCCAACGTCCTGACTTTC.

The V and J genes are TRBV7-2 and TRBJ2-1, with TRBD2 matching over 15 bases. Losses at the gene ends were 2 bases for V and 9 bases for J; bases not matched to a gene: 5. CDR3 length: 16 residues. Looked up from germline, CDR1 is SGHTA and CDR2 is FQGNSA. Here the CDR3 DNA reads TGTGCCAGCAGCTTACCAGGACTAGCGGGAGGGGGTGAGCAGTTCTTC. Translation: CASSLPGLAGGGEQFF.